The rows below give T cell receptor beta chains drawn from one sample of a study of blood T cell repertoires in COVID-19. The assay was immunoSEQ multiplex PCR, and TCRdb's table has in-frame clones only and misses some. Among some 260,000 clones listed, 70% to 90% were seen once. The specimen was peripheral blood. The receptors come from a woman aged 40 to 50 who had recovered from COVID-19. Both conserved end residues are part of each CDR3. The D gene is left open where the match is weak. Where a row states a size, it is once, few, many or the class of an expanded clone; other rows omit it.

>12|-|TRBV11-3|TRBD1|TRBJ1-6
CASSSGGAPLHF
TGTGCCAGCAGCTCAGGGGGTGCACCCCTCCACTTT
>13|-|TRBV18|-|TRBJ2-7
CASSPRSSYEQYF
TGTGCCAGCTCACCCCGGAGCTCCTACGAGCAGTACTTC
>15|-|TRBV4-1|-|TRBJ2-2
CASSQEGRNTGELFF
TGCGCCAGCAGCCAAGAGGGCAGAAACACCGGGGAGCTGTTTTTT
>15|-|TRBV7-2|-|TRBJ2-2
CASSLAARETGELFF
TGTGCCAGCAGCTTAGCGGCCCGGGAAACCGGGGAGCTGTTTTTT
>13|-|TRBV12-3/TRBV12-4|TRBD2|TRBJ2-5
CASSPGGGETQYF
TGTGCCAGCAGTCCGGGGGGGGGAGAGACCCAGTACTTC
>13|-|TRBV29-1|-|TRBJ1-5
CSVAPSGGEPQHF
TGCAGCGTGGCCCCATCCGGCGGGGAGCCCCAGCATTTT
>14|-|TRBV28|TRBD1|TRBJ1-3
CASSGTGAGNTIYF
TGTGCCAGCAGTGGAACAGGGGCGGGAAACACCATATATTTT
>13|few|TRBV5-5|TRBD1|TRBJ1-2
CASSWTGDYGYTF
TGTGCCAGCAGCTGGACAGGGGACTATGGCTACACCTTC
>17|-|TRBV5-4|TRBD2|TRBJ2-6
CASKSGLPISGANVLTF
TGTGCCAGCAAATCGGGACTACCCATCTCTGGGGCCAACGTCCTGACTTTC
>15|-|TRBV28|TRBD1|TRBJ1-1
CASSLAGTGSTEAFF
TGTGCCAGCAGTTTAGCCGGGACAGGGAGCACTGAAGCTTTCTTT
>14|-|TRBV12-5|-|TRBJ1-1
CASGQGDGNTEAFF
TGTGCTAGTGGACAGGGAGACGGGAACACTGAAGCTTTCTTT
>13|-|TRBV6-2/TRBV6-3|-|TRBJ1-5
CASSLDTYQPQHF
TGTGCCAGCAGTTTAGACACATATCAGCCCCAGCATTTT
>16|once|TRBV6-2/TRBV6-3|TRBD2|TRBJ2-7
CASSRPTSGGRYEQYF
TGTGCCAGCAGCCGCCCCACTAGCGGGGGGCGGTACGAGCAGTACTTC
>13|once|TRBV5-1|-|TRBJ2-7
CASSLEGNPGQYF
TGCGCCAGCAGCTTGGAGGGGAACCCCGGGCAGTACTTC
>14|-|TRBV30|-|TRBJ2-2
CAWRKESNIGELFF
TGTGCCTGGAGAAAGGAGTCGAATATCGGGGAGCTGTTTTTT
>15|-|TRBV19|TRBD2|TRBJ2-7
CASSIVLAGDYEQYF
TGTGCCAGTAGTATCGTACTAGCGGGAGATTACGAGCAGTACTTC
>15|-|TRBV9|-|TRBJ1-3
CASSPRRGSGNTIYF
TGTGCCAGCAGCCCCAGGAGGGGCTCTGGAAACACCATATATTTT
>14|-|TRBV3-1/TRBV3-2|-|TRBJ1-4
CASSHRTTNEKLFF
TGTGCCAGCAGCCACAGGACAACTAATGAAAAACTGTTTTTT
>14|-|TRBV7-2|TRBD1|TRBJ1-2
CASSFQDRGNGYTF
TGTGCCAGCAGCTTTCAGGACAGGGGAAATGGCTACACCTTC
>15|-|TRBV6-5|TRBD1|TRBJ2-7
CASSNRDRSSYEQYF
TGTGCCAGCAGTAACCGGGACAGGTCCTCCTACGAGCAGTACTTC
>15|-|TRBV15|-|TRBJ2-7
CATSRDSRHPYEQYF
TGTGCCACCAGCAGAGATTCGAGACACCCGTACGAGCAGTACTTC
>11|-|TRBV29-1|-|TRBJ1-1
CSVNRSTEAFF
TGCAGCGTTAACCGGAGCACTGAAGCTTTCTTT
>13|once|TRBV5-1|-|TRBJ2-2
CASSLGGTGELFF
TGCGCCAGCAGCTTGGGCGGTACCGGGGAGCTGTTTTTT
>12|-|TRBV5-1|-|TRBJ1-5
CASSLAGQPQHF
TGCGCCAGCAGCTTGGCGGGTCAGCCCCAGCATTTT
>14|-|TRBV28|-|TRBJ2-7
CASSFGQGLDEQYF
TGTGCCAGCAGTTTTGGGCAGGGGCTTGACGAGCAGTACTTC